Listed below are T cell receptor beta chains from one sample, sequenced in a study of human T cells and chemical hapten exposure. MiXCR, applied by TCRdb to the RACE reads, yields one record per CDR3 protein. The table records approximately 85,000 distinct CDR3 sequences, roughly a tenth of them present only once. Sequencing used whole blood, obtained in connection with sensitization to the hapten diphenylcyclopropenone (DPC). The receptors here all came from a woman in her 30s with alopecia areata. Some clones in this sample may be carry-over from other donors' samples. Each CDR3 is given with its conserved first and last residue. A D gene is named only where the DNA matches it firmly. The size field is filled for only some rows; it gives once, few, many or a size class.

v_gene: TRBV27
j_gene: TRBJ1-5
d_gene: -
abundance: few
CDR3nt: TGTGCCAGCAGTTTATCTGTACGGGGGAATCAGCCCCAGCATTTT
CDR3aa: CASSLSVRGNQPQHF

v_gene: TRBV4-1
j_gene: TRBJ1-2
d_gene: -
abundance: many
CDR3nt: TGCGCCAGCAGCCCTACAGTGTCATCCTTTTCTAACTATGGCTACACCTTC
CDR3aa: CASSPTVSSFSNYGYTF

v_gene: TRBV7-2
j_gene: TRBJ1-2
d_gene: -
abundance: many
CDR3nt: TGTGCCAGCAGCTTACAAAGGGTCGGCTACACCTTC
CDR3aa: CASSLQRVGYTF

v_gene: TRBV7-6
j_gene: TRBJ2-1
d_gene: -
abundance: -
CDR3nt: TGTGCCAGCAGCAGCCTCGGGAGCTCCTACAATGAGCAGTTCTTC
CDR3aa: CASSSLGSSYNEQFF

v_gene: TRBV18
j_gene: TRBJ1-1
d_gene: TRBD1
abundance: many
CDR3nt: TGTGCCAGCTCACGTATCGGGACAGCGAACACTGAAGCTTTCTTT
CDR3aa: CASSRIGTANTEAFF

v_gene: TRBV6-2/TRBV6-3
j_gene: TRBJ1-5
d_gene: -
abundance: many
CDR3nt: TGTGCCAGCAGTTACGGGGGAGGGGGCAATCAGCCCCAGCATTTT
CDR3aa: CASSYGGGGNQPQHF

v_gene: TRBV12-3/TRBV12-4
j_gene: TRBJ2-1
d_gene: TRBD1
abundance: few
CDR3nt: TGTGCCAGCAGTCCACGGACAGGGAGTTTCAATGAGCAGTTCTTC
CDR3aa: CASSPRTGSFNEQFF

v_gene: TRBV11-1
j_gene: TRBJ2-1
d_gene: -
abundance: many
CDR3nt: TGTGCCAGCAGCTTAGCGGATAGGGGTGAGCAGTTCTTC
CDR3aa: CASSLADRGEQFF

v_gene: TRBV4-2
j_gene: TRBJ1-5
d_gene: -
abundance: many
CDR3nt: TGTGCCAGCAGTCCTTCCATAATGGGTCAGCCCCAGCATTTT
CDR3aa: CASSPSIMGQPQHF

v_gene: TRBV30
j_gene: TRBJ2-3
d_gene: -
abundance: many
CDR3nt: TGTGCCTGGAGCTTGAGCGGGCCAAGCACAGATACGCAGTATTTT
CDR3aa: CAWSLSGPSTDTQYF

v_gene: TRBV15
j_gene: TRBJ1-4
d_gene: -
abundance: many
CDR3nt: TGTGCCACCAGCGGTCCGCCCGATCAGGCCCTTAATGAAAAACTGTTTTTT
CDR3aa: CATSGPPDQALNEKLFF

v_gene: TRBV18
j_gene: TRBJ2-3
d_gene: -
abundance: many
CDR3nt: TGTGCCAGCTCCGCGGGGGATACGCAGTATTTT
CDR3aa: CASSAGDTQYF

v_gene: TRBV9
j_gene: TRBJ1-1
d_gene: TRBD1
abundance: few
CDR3nt: TGTGCCAGCAGCACAGGGACAGGGGGCACTGAAGCTTTCTTT
CDR3aa: CASSTGTGGTEAFF

v_gene: TRBV6-2/TRBV6-3
j_gene: TRBJ2-1
d_gene: TRBD1
abundance: many
CDR3nt: TGTGCCAGCAGTTACACAAGGACAGGGCATAACAACTACAATGAGCAGTTCTTC
CDR3aa: CASSYTRTGHNNYNEQFF

v_gene: TRBV4-3
j_gene: TRBJ2-5
d_gene: -
abundance: few
CDR3nt: TGCGCCAGCAGCCAAGATGGAACAGAGACCCAGTACTTC
CDR3aa: CASSQDGTETQYF

v_gene: TRBV5-4
j_gene: TRBJ2-5
d_gene: -
abundance: -
CDR3nt: TGTGCCAGCAGCACGGGACAAAGAGAGACCCAGTACTTC
CDR3aa: CASSTGQRETQYF

v_gene: TRBV6-2/TRBV6-3
j_gene: TRBJ2-1
d_gene: TRBD2
abundance: few
CDR3nt: TGTGCCAGCAGTTACTCTCCCCCTAGCGGAGTTTACAATGAGCAGTTCTTC
CDR3aa: CASSYSPPSGVYNEQFF

v_gene: TRBV7-9
j_gene: TRBJ1-5
d_gene: -
abundance: few
CDR3nt: TGTGCCAGCAGCTTAGCTGGGGAAGGGAGCAATCAGCCCCAGCATTTT
CDR3aa: CASSLAGEGSNQPQHF

v_gene: TRBV14
j_gene: TRBJ2-5
d_gene: -
abundance: few
CDR3nt: TGTGCCAGCAGTTCGGGGGTGAGGAGAGAGACCCAGTACTTC
CDR3aa: CASSSGVRRETQYF

v_gene: TRBV28
j_gene: TRBJ2-1
d_gene: TRBD2
abundance: -
CDR3nt: TGTGCCAGTCGTGCGGGGGGGCTGTACAATGAGCAGTTCTTC
CDR3aa: CASRAGGLYNEQFF

v_gene: TRBV14
j_gene: TRBJ1-4
d_gene: -
abundance: many
CDR3nt: TGTGCCAGCAGCCATCAGTGGAAGAAGTCGGAAAAACTGTTTTTT
CDR3aa: CASSHQWKKSEKLFF

v_gene: TRBV28
j_gene: TRBJ1-2
d_gene: TRBD1
abundance: many
CDR3nt: TGTGCCAGCAAGGGGGGACAGAGGAGGGACTATGGCTACACCTTC
CDR3aa: CASKGGQRRDYGYTF

v_gene: TRBV9
j_gene: TRBJ2-7
d_gene: -
abundance: many
CDR3nt: TGTGCCAGCAGCGTGGGGCCTCAAAAGGCCGAGCAGTACTTC
CDR3aa: CASSVGPQKAEQYF

v_gene: TRBV6-2/TRBV6-3
j_gene: TRBJ1-1
d_gene: -
abundance: -
CDR3nt: TGTGCCAGCAGGCTTAGGAATGGTGAAGCTTTCTTT
CDR3aa: CASRLRNGEAFF

v_gene: TRBV24-1
j_gene: TRBJ2-3
d_gene: TRBD1
abundance: -
CDR3nt: TGTGCCACCAGTGGTCAGGGGGCGGAGGCAGATACGCAGTATTTT
CDR3aa: CATSGQGAEADTQYF

v_gene: TRBV4-1
j_gene: TRBJ2-7
d_gene: -
abundance: many
CDR3nt: TGCGCCAGCAGCCAAGTTTTAACAGCCCTCTCCTACGAGCAGTACTTC
CDR3aa: CASSQVLTALSYEQYF

v_gene: TRBV20-1
j_gene: TRBJ2-1
d_gene: -
abundance: -
CDR3nt: TGCAGTGCTTGGTCGCATGAGCAGTTCTTC
CDR3aa: CSAWSHEQFF

v_gene: TRBV7-2
j_gene: TRBJ2-5
d_gene: TRBD1
abundance: -
CDR3nt: TGTGCCAGCAGCTTGGGACAGGGGTTCGGGGAGACCCAGTACTTC
CDR3aa: CASSLGQGFGETQYF

v_gene: TRBV27
j_gene: TRBJ2-3
d_gene: -
abundance: few
CDR3nt: TGTGCCAGCAGTCAGATGGCTGCTACAGATACGCAGTATTTT
CDR3aa: CASSQMAATDTQYF

v_gene: TRBV5-1
j_gene: TRBJ1-6
d_gene: -
abundance: many
CDR3nt: TGCGCCAGCAGCTTGGAGGGGCCCCGGGATTCACCCCTCCACTTT
CDR3aa: CASSLEGPRDSPLHF

v_gene: TRBV11-2
j_gene: TRBJ2-1
d_gene: -
abundance: few
CDR3nt: TGTGCCAGCAGCCCAGGTTGGGCAATTTACAATGAGCAGTTCTTC
CDR3aa: CASSPGWAIYNEQFF

v_gene: TRBV7-6
j_gene: TRBJ1-6
d_gene: -
abundance: many
CDR3nt: TGTGCCAGCAGCTTAAACTATAATTCACCCCTCCACTTT
CDR3aa: CASSLNYNSPLHF

v_gene: TRBV12-3/TRBV12-4
j_gene: TRBJ2-3
d_gene: TRBD1
abundance: few
CDR3nt: TGTGCCAGCCTTAAAGGCTTACAGGGGGTTGATACGCAGTATTTT
CDR3aa: CASLKGLQGVDTQYF

v_gene: TRBV7-8
j_gene: TRBJ1-1
d_gene: -
abundance: few
CDR3nt: TGTGCCAGCAGCTTAGGTGAAACTGAAGCTTTCTTT
CDR3aa: CASSLGETEAFF

v_gene: TRBV11-2
j_gene: TRBJ2-1
d_gene: -
abundance: many
CDR3nt: TGTGCCAGCAGTGTCGTTGGACCTAAGGGCCACAATGAGCAGTTCTTC
CDR3aa: CASSVVGPKGHNEQFF

v_gene: TRBV11-1
j_gene: TRBJ2-1
d_gene: -
abundance: -
CDR3nt: TGTGCCAGCAGCTTAATGGGTTATGAGCAGTTCTTC
CDR3aa: CASSLMGYEQFF

v_gene: TRBV28
j_gene: TRBJ2-7
d_gene: -
abundance: once
CDR3nt: TGTGCCAGCAGTTCAGGTGTACGGCAGTACTTC
CDR3aa: CASSSGVRQYF

v_gene: TRBV10-1
j_gene: TRBJ2-1
d_gene: -
abundance: many
CDR3nt: TGCGCCAGCCGCACTCGGCCGGCCGTGGACAATGAGCAGTTCTTC
CDR3aa: CASRTRPAVDNEQFF

v_gene: TRBV19
j_gene: TRBJ1-1
d_gene: -
abundance: -
CDR3nt: TGTGCCAGTAATAATTTGGGTGAAGCTTTCTTT
CDR3aa: CASNNLGEAFF

v_gene: TRBV2
j_gene: TRBJ2-1
d_gene: TRBD1
abundance: many
CDR3nt: TGTGCCAGCAGTGAAGAGGGACAGGGAGGTGAGCAGTTCTTC
CDR3aa: CASSEEGQGGEQFF

v_gene: TRBV4-3
j_gene: TRBJ2-3
d_gene: -
abundance: many
CDR3nt: TGCGCCAGCAGCCAAGCGGGAGATACGCAGTATTTT
CDR3aa: CASSQAGDTQYF

v_gene: TRBV5-1
j_gene: TRBJ1-3
d_gene: TRBD1
abundance: many
CDR3nt: TGCGCCAGCAGCTTGATGGGGACAGGGGCAAACACCATATATTTT
CDR3aa: CASSLMGTGANTIYF

v_gene: TRBV7-9
j_gene: TRBJ2-1
d_gene: -
abundance: few
CDR3nt: TGTGCCAGCAGCTTACCCAGCTACAATGAGCAGTTCTTC
CDR3aa: CASSLPSYNEQFF

v_gene: TRBV5-1
j_gene: TRBJ1-6
d_gene: TRBD1
abundance: few
CDR3nt: TGCGCCAGCAGCCTCGGACAGGGGATTACACCCCTCCACTTT
CDR3aa: CASSLGQGITPLHF

v_gene: TRBV7-2
j_gene: TRBJ1-5
d_gene: -
abundance: -
CDR3nt: TGTGCCAGCAGTGGACAGCCTGGACAGCCCCAGCATTTT
CDR3aa: CASSGQPGQPQHF

v_gene: TRBV4-2
j_gene: TRBJ2-1
d_gene: -
abundance: -
CDR3nt: TGTGCCAGCAGCCAGTCCGGGGGCAATGAGCAGTTCTTC
CDR3aa: CASSQSGGNEQFF

v_gene: TRBV7-9
j_gene: TRBJ1-2
d_gene: -
abundance: many
CDR3nt: TGTGCCAGCGGTGACAGTGGCTACACCTTC
CDR3aa: CASGDSGYTF

v_gene: TRBV5-5
j_gene: TRBJ1-3
d_gene: -
abundance: -
CDR3nt: TGTGCCAGCAGCTTGGATGACATGGGGATGGGTGGAAACACCATATATTTT
CDR3aa: CASSLDDMGMGGNTIYF

v_gene: TRBV29-1
j_gene: TRBJ1-3
d_gene: -
abundance: -
CDR3nt: TGCAGCGGCCGGGTTGCGAACACCATATATTTT
CDR3aa: CSGRVANTIYF

v_gene: TRBV11-2
j_gene: TRBJ2-1
d_gene: -
abundance: -
CDR3nt: TGTGCCAGCAGCTTAGACCCCGACGACGAGCAGTTCTTC
CDR3aa: CASSLDPDDEQFF

v_gene: TRBV3-1
j_gene: TRBJ2-2
d_gene: -
abundance: many
CDR3nt: TGTGCCAGCAGCCAAGGACGGGACACCGGGGAGCTGTTTTTT
CDR3aa: CASSQGRDTGELFF

v_gene: TRBV7-7
j_gene: TRBJ2-5
d_gene: TRBD2
abundance: many
CDR3nt: TGTGCTAGCAGCTTAGGGGCCGGGAGGAACAGCGAGACCCAGTACTTC
CDR3aa: CASSLGAGRNSETQYF

v_gene: TRBV20-1
j_gene: TRBJ1-5
d_gene: TRBD1
abundance: many
CDR3nt: TGCAGTGCTGACAGGACAGGGGGAAGGGCAGGGCAGCCCCAGCATTTT
CDR3aa: CSADRTGGRAGQPQHF

v_gene: TRBV18
j_gene: TRBJ1-4
d_gene: -
abundance: many
CDR3nt: TGTGCCAGCTCACTGGGTCAGGGCCGGAATGAAAAACTGTTTTTT
CDR3aa: CASSLGQGRNEKLFF

v_gene: TRBV7-8
j_gene: TRBJ1-1
d_gene: -
abundance: many
CDR3nt: TGTGCCACTTCAGTAAACACTGAAGCTTTCTTT
CDR3aa: CATSVNTEAFF

v_gene: TRBV28
j_gene: TRBJ1-1
d_gene: -
abundance: -
CDR3nt: TGTGCCAGCAGTTTATCCGCTGGACAGAACACTGAAGCTTTCTTT
CDR3aa: CASSLSAGQNTEAFF

v_gene: TRBV7-2
j_gene: TRBJ1-3
d_gene: -
abundance: many
CDR3nt: TGTGCCAGCAGCCCCAGCGCCGGAAACACCATATATTTT
CDR3aa: CASSPSAGNTIYF